The next 29 T cell receptor delta chains were all read from a single sample in a study of delta chain sequences of gamma delta T cells. TCRdb repeated clone calling on the PCR reads with CATT. The sample contains under 3,500 delta-chain clones, about 61% of which appear only once. Input material: a tumor sample. Receptors were obtained from a human donor with breast cancer.

There is no V gene call, and the J gene is TRDJ1; TRDD3 is the table's D call and was not checked against the DNA. This CDR3 comprises 16 residues. CDR3 nucleotide sequence: TGTGCTGCCGACACCGCAGGGGACGATGACACCGATAAACTCATCTTT. Protein sequence: CAADTAGDDDTDKLIF.

The chain carries TRDV2 and TRDJ1; TRDD3 might be the D (5 bases). V was shortened by 3 bases and J by 0 bases, with 28 bases between the two germline ends. CDR3 length equals 20 residues. Germline V gene lookup returns CDR1 GEAIGNYY and CDR2 EKD. The CDR3 nucleotides read TGTGCCTGTGACCCTTTAGCACGACTGGAGGCCAATATGTACACCGATAAACTCATCTTT. As protein: CACDPLARLEANMYTDKLIF.

Notes on this clone: Mismatch with germline at one junction end may stem from a read error. Written as DNA, the CDR3 is TGTGCTCTTGGGGAACTACCCTACGGGTTCGTGGGGGATACGAGAGGTTTGACAGAACAACTCTTCTTT. This gives the protein CALGELPYGFVGDTRGLTEQLFF. The chain carries TRDV1 and TRDJ2; 11 positions agree with TRDD3. This CDR3 is 23 amino acids long. Per the germline V gene, CDR1 is TSWWSYY and CDR2 is QGS.

This clone occurred a few times. The chain carries TRDV2 and TRDJ1; the D gene is possibly TRDD3 (6 bases). There are 14 residues in the CDR3. From germline, CDR1 is GEAIGNYY and CDR2 EKD. Trimming shortened V by 3 bases and J by 0 bases, and 10 bases separated the two germline ends. Here the CDR3 DNA reads TGTGCCTGTGACCCCTTGGGGGACACCGATAAACTCATCTTT. Translated: CACDPLGDTDKLIF.

A V gene of TRDV2 was called, but no J gene was assigned; the D segment call TRDD3 is taken from the table without a DNA check. CDR1 is GEAIGNYY, CDR2 EKD, per germline. The CDR3 loop spans 18 amino acids. The CDR3 spells CACASLGNRPYCSVKLTF. CDR3 DNA sequence: TGTGCCTGTGCTTCCTTGGGGAATAGACCGTACTGTTCCGTCAAACTCACCTTT.

This clone was seen a few times. TCRdb has a much larger clone's protein, which differs at residue 9 from the translation of this DNA, likely because of a read error; what is shown is the protein translated from the DNA. V gene TRDV2 combines with J gene TRDJ1, with D hard to call. The germline V and J ends were trimmed by 3 bases and 4 bases, with 14 bases remaining between them. Germline CDR1 reads GEAIGNYY; CDR2 reads EKD. The CDR3 covers 14 residues. This CDR3 is CACDSVDHNDKLIF. For the CDR3, the DNA is TGTGCCTGTGACTCCGTTGACCACAACGATAAACTCATCTTT.

V gene TRDV2 combines with J gene TRDJ1, with D tentatively TRDD2 or TRDD3 (5 bases each). Germline V gene lookup returns CDR1 GEAIGNYY and CDR2 EKD. The CDR3 totals 18 residues. For the CDR3, the DNA is TGTTCCTTTGACACCCTTCGGGAGGGATCGGGGTCCTCCCGTAAACTCATCTTT. Translation: CSFDTLREGSGSSRKLIF.

This clone is large. TCRdb's protein for this DNA is that of a much larger clone and differs from the translation at residue 5, likely a read error; the protein shown is the DNA translation. The chain links TRDV2 to TRDJ1; D possibly corresponds to TRDD3 (6 bases). The length of the CDR3 is 20 residues. CDR1 is GEAIGNYY and CDR2 is EKD in the germline V gene. Trimming removed 3 bases from V and 0 bases from J, with 28 bases in between. The CDR3 loop reads CACDAVSREGDRPYTDKLIF. The CDR3, as DNA: TGTGCCTGTGACGCCGTGTCAAGGGAGGGGGACCGACCTTACACCGATAAACTCATCTTT.

The gene calls are TRDV2 and TRDJ1; the D gene is possibly TRDD3 (5 bases). The CDR3 extends over 14 amino acids. The germline V gene has CDR1 GEAIGNYY and CDR2 EKD. CDR3 DNA: TGTGCTTGCTACACCAGTGTTCAGGGATATAAACTCATCTTT. Its protein product is CACYTSVQGYKLIF.

As concerns this clone: Germline is not matched at one junction end, which may reflect a read error. This rearrangement joins TRDV2 to TRDJ2; D possibly corresponds to TRDD3 (5 bases). The J call may not be correct, given that the DNA end is closer to TRDJ1. The germline V gene encodes CDR1 GEAIGNYY and CDR2 EKD. The CDR3 is made up of 19 amino acids. CDR3 in DNA: TGTGCTTGTGACACCAACGGGCTGGGAATACGAAAATCGACCGCACAACTCATCTTT. Residues: CACDTNGLGIRKSTAQLIF.

Remarks on this clone: A read error likely explains why the TCRdb protein, taken from a much larger clone, differs from this DNA's translation at residue 2; the protein shown is translated from the DNA. The rearrangement joins TRDV2 to TRDJ1, with no clear D. The CDR3 has 14 residues. Germline CDR1 and CDR2: GEAIGNYY and EKD. In DNA, the CDR3 is TGTTCCTGTGACACCGTTTCGAAGTACGATAAACTCATCTTT. Translation: CSCDTVSKYDKLIF.

Details on this clone: The protein recorded in TCRdb matches a much larger clone and deviates from this DNA's translation at residue 2, suggesting a read error; the protein here is obtained by translating the DNA. V and J are TRDV2 and TRDJ1; unclear D gene. Germline V gene sequence: CDR1 GEAIGNYY, CDR2 EKD. The CDR3 runs 16 residues. CDR3 sequence reads: CSCDTIGHIVTDKLIF. The CDR3 DNA follows: TGTTCCTGTGACACGATTGGGCACATCGTGACCGATAAACTCATCTTT.

V gene TRDV2 combines with J gene TRDJ1, with D perhaps TRDD3 (5 bases). The CDR3 has 20 residues. V lost 1 base and J 4 bases, leaving 30 bases between the germline ends. In germline, CDR1 is GEAIGNYY, CDR2 EKD. Here the CDR3 reads CACDTLSRDGDGTYIDKLIF. The CDR3 nucleotides are TGTGCCTGTGACACTCTGTCAAGGGACGGGGACGGTACTTACATCGATAAACTCATCTTT.

Written as DNA, the CDR3 is TGTGCCTGTGACTCATTCACAACCCGCTTGAATAACGATAACGTTATCTTT. Its protein is CACDSFTTRLNNDNVIF. This chain connects TRDV2 to TRDJ1; D gene uncertain. From germline, CDR1 is GEAIGNYY and CDR2 EKD. Trimming took off 3 bases at V and 14 bases at J, with 33 bases between the two ends. The CDR3 covers 17 residues.

By its share, this clone is medium-sized. TCRdb's protein, taken from a much larger clone, differs from this DNA's translation at residue 2, likely owing to a read error; the protein displayed comes from the DNA. The chain uses TRDV2 and TRDJ1; possible D gene TRDD3, 5 bases. The CDR3 has 14 amino acids. Germline CDR1 GEAIGNYY, CDR2 EKD. The CDR3 DNA sequence: TGTTCCTGTGACACCGTTGTTCAGGGATTTAAACTCATCTTT. Protein sequence: CSCDTVVQGFKLIF.

This clone was recorded only once. Compared with germline, one end of the junction differs, possibly owing to a read error. The V and J genes are TRDV2 and TRDJ1; D perhaps matches TRDD3 (6 bases). This CDR3 comprises 20 residues. Looked up from germline, CDR1 is GEAIGNYY and CDR2 is EKD. Written as DNA, the CDR3 is TGTTCCTTTGACACCGTGTCAAGGGCGGGGGACCGCCCTTACACAGATACACTCATCTTT. It translates to CSFDTVSRAGDRPYTDTLIF.

Here the J gene is TRDJ1 and the V gene is not called; the D call of TRDD3 is as the table states it, not checked on the DNA. The CDR3 runs 20 residues. In DNA, the CDR3 is TGTGCGTCTGACTACTTGGCCTGTGACCCAGTGGGGGAGTACACCGATAAACTCATCTTT. As protein: CASDYLACDPVGEYTDKLIF.

This clone showed up just once. The chain employs TRDV1 and TRDJ1; D perhaps matches TRDD3 (6 bases). V was trimmed by 7 bases and J by 3 bases, leaving 30 bases between them. CDR1 TSWWSYY and CDR2 QGS come from the germline V gene. The CDR3 extends over 19 amino acids. This CDR3 is CALETQRAGTGRYADKLIF. The CDR3 coding sequence is TGTGCTCTTGAAACTCAAAGGGCAGGGACTGGGAGATACGCCGATAAACTCATCTTT.

This clone was counted a few times. The chain is built from TRDV2 and TRDJ2, with TRDD3 matching over 8 bases. CDR3 length equals 15 residues. The trim removed 2 bases at V and 9 bases at J, leaving 10 bases unmatched. CDR1 and CDR2 from the germline V gene are GEAIGNYY and EKD. CDR3 DNA: TGTGCCTGTGACAAGCTGGGGGAGAGATTGTCACAACTCTTCTTT. Its translation: CACDKLGERLSQLFF.

The chain uses TRDV2 and TRDJ1; D call uncertain. CDR1 GEAIGNYY and CDR2 EKD come from the germline V gene. Trimming stripped 1 base from V and 10 bases from J, with 21 bases between. CDR3 length: 15 amino acids. CDR3 amino acids: CACDTVREDAGRLIF. CDR3 nucleotide sequence: TGTGCCTGTGACACAGTGCGTGAGGATGCCGGTAGACTCATCTTT.

This clone showed up just a few times. A read error likely explains why the TCRdb protein, taken from a much larger clone, differs from this DNA's translation at residue 6; the protein shown is translated from the DNA. V and J are TRDV2 and TRDJ1; D is uncertain. The CDR3 extends over 14 amino acids. Germline lookup yields CDR1 GEAIGNYY and CDR2 EKD. The V gene lost 1 base and the J gene lost 4 bases, with 12 bases spanning the gap. The CDR3 is CACDTFSPDDKLIF. DNA for the CDR3: TGTGCCTGTGACACTTTTTCCCCGGACGATAAACTCATCTTT.

As concerns this clone: Compared with germline, one end of the junction differs, possibly owing to a read error. The chain has TRDV2 and TRDJ1; the D gene is possibly TRDD3 (6 bases). The CDR3 extends over 20 amino acids. Germline CDR1 reads GEAIGNYY; CDR2 reads EKD. DNA of the CDR3: TGTGCCTGTTACACCTTGTTAAGGGAGGGGGACCGACCTTACTCTGATAACCTCATCTTT. Protein sequence: CACYTLLREGDRPYSDNLIF.

The J gene corresponds to TRDJ1; a V gene call is absent; no check of the table's D call, TRDD3, against the DNA was made. The CDR3 covers 16 residues. In nucleotides, the CDR3 is TGCGCCTGTGGTGCAATGGGGGAGGCGTACACCGATAAACTCATCTTT. It yields the protein CACGAMGEAYTDKLIF.

Notes on this clone: Only one base separates this from a far larger clonotype, so it likely reflects a read error. At the DNA level, this CDR3 is encoded by other sequences in the same sample as well. This sequence joins TRDV2 and TRDJ1, with TRDD3 matching over 11 bases. This CDR3 has 16 amino acids. Looked up from germline, CDR1 is GEAIGNYY and CDR2 is EKD. V shed 3 bases, J shed 0 bases, and the junction held 5 bases outside the gene matches. The CDR3 bases are TGTGCCTGTGACCTTCTGGGGGATACAAACACCGATAAACTCATCTTT. This gives the protein CACDLLGDTNTDKLIF.

This clone has only a few counts. TCRdb's protein for this DNA is that of a much larger clone and differs from the translation at residue 2, likely a read error; the protein shown is the DNA translation. The gene calls are TRDV2 and TRDJ1; no firm D call. Germline V CDR1 and CDR2: GEAIGNYY, EKD. The CDR3 consists of 14 residues. CDR3 loop: CSCDSVDHTDKLIF. CDR3 bases: TGTTCCTGTGACTCCGTTGACCACACCGATAAACTCATCTTT.

On this clone itself: Compared with germline, one end of the junction differs, possibly owing to a read error. The genes are TRDV2 and TRDJ1, with a tentative D call TRDD3 (5 bases). CDR3 length: 20 residues. The germline V gene has CDR1 GEAIGNYY and CDR2 EKD. CDR3 residues: CSCLTVTWDGDRPYTDSFFF. CDR3 sequence (DNA): TGTTCTTGTCTCACCGTGACATGGGATGGTGACCGACCTTACACCGACTCATTTTTCTTT.

The sample holds one count of this clone. No V gene was called here, but the J gene is TRDJ1. CDR3 length equals 13 residues. The CDR3 DNA follows: TGCGCCGGAGGGGAGGATGACACCGATAAACTCATCTTT. Amino acid sequence: CAGGEDDTDKLIF.

The chain recombines TRDV3 with TRDJ1, with 8 bases identical to TRDD3. This CDR3 has 16 residues. The trim removed 3 bases at V and 0 bases at J, leaving 12 bases unmatched. The germline CDR1 and CDR2 sequences are TVYSNPD and GDNSRS (reference sequence). CDR3 DNA: TGTGCCTTAGTTTGGGGGATGCTCGGGTACACCGATAAACTCATCTTT. This encodes CALVWGMLGYTDKLIF.

By share, this clone ranks as large. TCRdb's listed protein matches a much larger clone and diverges from this DNA's translation at residue 17, likely through a read error; the protein shown comes from the DNA. The chain has TRDV2 and TRDJ1, with a weak D call TRDD3 (6 bases). Germline CDR1 and CDR2: GEAIGNYY and EKD. The CDR3 extends over 20 amino acids. CDR3 sequence (DNA): TGTGCCTGTGACACCGTGTCAAGGGAGGGGGACCGACCTTACACCGATACACTCATCTTT. Translation: CACDTVSREGDRPYTDTLIF.